This T cell receptor beta chain came from a study of CD8 T cells in ankylosing spondylitis (dated by TCRdb to about 2017). For the study in its entirety: To find TCR variants linked to disease, the study profiled T cell receptor beta repertoires in ankylosing spondylitis patients and healthy donors. The full study cohort comprised around 23 ankylosing spondylitis patients and 110 or so healthy donors. Peripheral blood samples were taken, and synovial fluid was additionally collected from ankylosing spondylitis patients.

This clonotype was counted a few times. Its antigen specificity is not known. No base-level quality is on record; no much larger clone is a single base apart. Study-level results and caveats: The disease-linked clones had a CD8+ phenotype and were found at relatively low frequencies in peripheral blood. According to the report, matched synovial fluid samples from ankylosing spondylitis patients were significantly enriched for the disease-linked clones. Some of the motif variants had been reported before in the synovial fluid and blood of reactive arthritis patients, a finding that suggests common disease-initiation mechanisms. A TCR beta motif made up of several highly homologous amino acid variants appeared to be characteristic of blood from ankylosing spondylitis patients.

Inclusive of the bounding cysteine and phenylalanine, the CDR3 is 15 residues long. The read is trimmed to its CDR3 DNA, 45 bases read in frame from base 1. Ends trimmed: V by 6 bases, J by 7 bases; bases unmatched to a gene: 10. The germline V gene (reference sequence) gives CDR1 as MNHEY and CDR2 as SMNVEV. The run used an Illumina HiSeq 2500. Quantitative 5'-RACE with molecular barcodes was used to prepare TCR beta libraries. In the paper's pipeline: To identify disease-linked TCR variants, a new computational method was used, one built on a probabilistic model of VDJ rearrangement. The public reads were quality trimmed at Q25 with fastp and then assembled into clones with MiXCR by TCRdb, keeping productive beta chains. Under each unique CDR3 protein, matching rows form one entry showing the most common genes and DNA. In this record, the V and J calls reflect TCRdb's handling and not the investigators' own analysis. The sample records a few hundred thousand distinct CDR3 sequences, more than 20% of which are singletons. Approximately 0.61% of the sample is taken by the ten largest.

The sequence derives from a male donor with ankylosing spondylitis or in good health (not recorded which). Material for sequencing was blood, either unsorted or a sorted T cell fraction (not recorded which). The V gene is TRBV27 and the J gene is TRBJ1-4, with TRBD1 identical over 8 junction bases. The CDR3 amino acid sequence is: CASSSEGTGIEKLFF. The DNA sequence is given as TGTGCCAGCAGCTCAGAAGGGACAGGTATTGAAAAACTGTTTTTT. With all but the CDR3 taken from the reference TRBV27 and TRBJ1-4 genes, the full variable domain is: EAQVTQNPRYLITVTGKKLTVTCSQNMNHEYMSWYRQDPGLGLRQIYYSMNVEVTDKGDVPEGYKVSRKEKRNFPLILESPSPNQTSLYFCASSSEGTGIEKLFFGSGTQLSVL.